The 12 T cell receptor beta chains below come from one sample, sequenced in a study of T cell responses to AZD1222 COVID-19 vaccine. Repertoires were generated with immunoSEQ multiplex PCR, while TCRdb's copy carries only in-frame clones and drops some. Counted here are approximately 97,000 clones, over 80% occurring once; the ten biggest clones make up 7.5%. Sequences were derived from peripheral blood, sampled on day 0 of AZD1222 vaccination. These receptors all stem from an adult in good health.

Note on this clone: The junction shows a germline mismatch at one end, possibly a read error. Within the sample, other DNA sequences also encode this same CDR3. The chain links TRBV7-6 to TRBJ1-1; tentatively, D is TRBD1 (5 bases). Per germline, CDR1 SGHVS and CDR2 FNYEAQ. This CDR3 contains 16 residues. In DNA, the CDR3 is TGTGCCAGCAGCTTACGGTCAGGGCTGATGAATACTGAAGCTTTCTTT. It is translated as CASSLRSGLMNTEAFF.

The gene calls are TRBV18 and TRBJ2-7; the D gene is possibly TRBD2 (7 bases). Deletions cut 3 bases from V and 6 bases from J, with 9 bases between. This CDR3 has 12 residues. CDR1 and CDR2 from the germline V gene are KGHSH and LQKENI. CDR3 DNA sequence: TGTGCCAGCTCACCCGGGGGGCCCGAGCAGTACTTC. It yields the protein CASSPGGPEQYF.

The chain uses TRBV2 and TRBJ2-1, with 9 nucleotides matching TRBD2. Germline lookup yields CDR1 SNHLY and CDR2 FYNNEI. V shed 3 bases and J 8 bases; nucleotides not matched to a gene: 8. CDR3 length: 15 amino acids. In DNA form, the CDR3 reads TGTGCCAGCAGTGAGGGGCTAGCGGGGTTTGATGAGCAGTTCTTC. It specifies CASSEGLAGFDEQFF.

In DNA form, the CDR3 reads TGTGCCAGCAGTAGACGGGCCGCCCCCGATTCACCCCTCCACTTT. It codes for CASSRRAAPDSPLHF. The rearrangement links TRBV6-2 or TRBV6-3 to TRBJ1-6; no clear D gene. Trimming pared 5 bases from V and 8 bases from J, leaving 16 bases between. This CDR3 spans 15 amino acids. Germline V CDR1 and CDR2: MNHEY, SVGEGT.

The CDR3 here is CASSTPWTSGSNEQYF. The DNA for the CDR3 is TGTGCCAGTAGTACCCCCTGGACTAGCGGGAGCAACGAGCAGTACTTC. The genes are TRBV19 and TRBJ2-7; the match to TRBD2 covers 13 bases. V was clipped by 4 bases and J by 5 bases; unmatched bases: 8. CDR1 and CDR2 (germline): LNHDA, SQIVND (reference sequence). This CDR3 has 16 residues.

The chain uses TRBV6-4 and TRBJ1-5; 7 bases fit TRBD1. CDR1 MRHNA and CDR2 SNTAGT come from the germline V gene. Trimming at V came to 5 bases and at J to 2 bases, leaving 3 bases not matched to a gene. The CDR3 length is 14 residues. For the CDR3, the DNA is TGTGCCAGCAGTCGGACAGGTGGCAATCAGCCCCAGCATTTT. Translated: CASSRTGGNQPQHF.

This rearrangement joins TRBV19 to TRBJ2-3, with 12 nucleotides matching TRBD2. Germline-derived CDR1 and CDR2 are LNHDA and SQIVND (reference sequence). The ends lost 3 bases at V and 4 bases at J; junction bases unmatched: 8. The length of the CDR3 is 17 residues. The CDR3 is CASSILSSGRAADTQYF. The DNA for the CDR3 is TGTGCCAGTAGTATCCTCTCTAGCGGGAGGGCCGCAGATACGCAGTATTTT. The whole variable domain, filled in from reference TRBV19 and TRBJ2-3, reads DGGITQSPKYLFRKEGQNVTLSCEQNLNHDAMYWYRQDPGQGLRLIYYSQIVNDFQKGDIAEGYSVSREKKESFPLTVTSAQKNPTAFYLCASSILSSGRAADTQYFGPGTRLTVL.

The chain employs TRBV19 and TRBJ1-5; D gene ambiguous. Trimming pared 3 bases from V and 2 bases from J, leaving 8 bases between. The CDR3 runs to 14 residues. Germline loops: CDR1 LNHDA, CDR2 SQIVND (reference sequence). CDR3 sequence reads: CASSIYGGNQPQHF. CDR3 nucleotides: TGTGCCAGTAGTATCTACGGGGGCAATCAGCCCCAGCATTTT.

V gene TRBV7-9 combines with J gene TRBJ2-2; TRBD2 matches 10 bases. The V segment lost 5 bases and the J segment 5 bases; nucleotides outside the gene matches: 5. Germline V gene lookup returns CDR1 SEHNR and CDR2 FQNEAQ (reference sequence). CDR3 length: 15 residues. CDR3 sequence reads: CASSLLAGVTGELFF. CDR3 nucleotide sequence: TGTGCCAGCAGCCTCCTAGCGGGAGTAACCGGGGAGCTGTTTTTT. The full variable domain, its missing parts supplied by reference TRBV7-9 and TRBJ2-2, is DTGVSQNPRHKITKRGQNVTFRCDPISEHNRLYWYRQTLGQGPEFLTYFQNEAQLEKSRLLSDRFSAERPKGSFSTLEIQRTEQGDSAMYLCASSLLAGVTGELFFGEGSRLTVL.

The chain couples TRBV30 to TRBJ1-5; TRBD1 aligns across 7 bases. Germline loops: CDR1 GTSNPN, CDR2 SVGIG (reference sequence). The CDR3 totals 14 residues. V lost 1 base, J lost 2 bases, and 2 bases stayed unmatched. Here the CDR3 DNA reads TGTGCCTGGAGTGAAGGACAGGGCAATCAGCCCCAGCATTTT. This gives the protein CAWSEGQGNQPQHF.

CDR3 coding DNA: TGTGCCAGCAGCCCAGGACAGGGTTCTAACTATGGCTACACCTTC. Its protein is CASSPGQGSNYGYTF. The chain is built from TRBV11-2 and TRBJ1-2; the match to TRBD1 covers 8 bases. CDR1 is SGHAT, CDR2 FQNNGV, per germline. The CDR3 covers 15 residues. With 5 bases clipped from V and 0 bases from J, the junction kept 5 bases outside the gene matches.

CDR3 in amino acids: CASSLLGTVQGAQYF. DNA of the CDR3: TGTGCCAGCAGCCTACTGGGGACAGTGCAAGGAGCGCAGTATTTT. The V and J genes are TRBV3-1 (or the pseudogene TRBV3-2) and TRBJ2-3; TRBD1 matches 7 bases. With V trimmed by 4 bases and J by 10 bases, 14 bases remained unmatched. The CDR3 is 15 residues long. Germline V gene sequence: CDR1 LGHDT, CDR2 YNNKEL (reference sequence).